The clone carrying this TCR beta chain came up once. Its target is unknown. One entry per CDR3 protein results from TCRdb running MiXCR on the reads. The data contain about 310,000 distinct CDR3 sequences, around 25% of them singletons. This record belongs to a study of T cell repertoires in cytomegalovirus infection. Study context: Carrying CMV and the relevant HLA type showed in public TCR beta signatures.

Study findings and constraints: It was HLA-C-restricted CMV-specific TCR beta clonotypes that dominated the response ex vivo.

V was shortened by 4 bases and J by 15 bases, with 13 bases between the two germline ends. The CDR3 covers 11 residues. Per germline, CDR1 MNHEY and CDR2 SVGEGT. The clonotype was recovered from a human donor in good health (CMV status not recorded). Some clones in this sample may be carry-over from other donors' samples. The starting material was cultured PBMCs, obtained from culture after CMV antigen stimulation. The V call is TRBV6-2 or TRBV6-3, the J call TRBJ2-1; D remains unclear. CDR3 sequence (DNA): TGTGCCAGCAGTTTTGGCCTTATGGCGTTCTTC. Amino acids: CASSFGLMAFF.